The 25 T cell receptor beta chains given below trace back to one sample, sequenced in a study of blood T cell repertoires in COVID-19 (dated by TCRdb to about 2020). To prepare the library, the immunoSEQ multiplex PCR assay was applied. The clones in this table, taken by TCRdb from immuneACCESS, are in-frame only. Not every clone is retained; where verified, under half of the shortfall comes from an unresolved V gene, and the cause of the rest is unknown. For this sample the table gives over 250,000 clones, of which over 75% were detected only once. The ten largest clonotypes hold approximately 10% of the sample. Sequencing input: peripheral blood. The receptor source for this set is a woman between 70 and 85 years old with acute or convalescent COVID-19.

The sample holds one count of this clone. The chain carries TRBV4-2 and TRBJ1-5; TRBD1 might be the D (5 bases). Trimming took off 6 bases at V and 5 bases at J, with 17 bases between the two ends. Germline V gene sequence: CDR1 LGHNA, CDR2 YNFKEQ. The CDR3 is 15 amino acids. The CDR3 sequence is CASSLSTGGDQPQHF. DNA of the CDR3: TGTGCCAGCAGTCTCTCGACCGGGGGGGATCAGCCCCAGCATTTT.

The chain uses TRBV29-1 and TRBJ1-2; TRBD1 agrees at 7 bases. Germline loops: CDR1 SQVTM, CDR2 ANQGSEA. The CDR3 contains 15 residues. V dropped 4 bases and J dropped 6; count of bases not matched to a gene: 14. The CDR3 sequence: CSVAGTDNFSHGYTF. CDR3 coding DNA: TGCAGCGTTGCCGGGACAGACAATTTTTCCCATGGCTACACCTTC.

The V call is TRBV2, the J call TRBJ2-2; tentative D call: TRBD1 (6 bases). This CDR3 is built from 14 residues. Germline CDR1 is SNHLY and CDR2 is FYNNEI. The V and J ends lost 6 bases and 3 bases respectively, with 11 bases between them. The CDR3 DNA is TGTGCCAGCAGCAAAGACAGGCACACCGGGGAGCTGTTTTTT. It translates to CASSKDRHTGELFF.

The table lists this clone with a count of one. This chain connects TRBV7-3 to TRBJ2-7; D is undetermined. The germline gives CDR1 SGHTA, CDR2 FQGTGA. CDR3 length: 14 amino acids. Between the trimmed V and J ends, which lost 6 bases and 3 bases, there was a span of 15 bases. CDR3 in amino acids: CASRGWAPLYEQYF. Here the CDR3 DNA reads TGTGCCAGCAGGGGTTGGGCGCCCCTCTACGAGCAGTACTTC.

This CDR3 reads CASSNRASNQPQHF. CDR3 in DNA: TGTGCCAGTAGCAACAGGGCTAGCAATCAGCCCCAGCATTTT. The rearrangement joins TRBV19 to TRBJ1-5; a possible D gene is TRBD1 (6 bases). The germline V gene has CDR1 LNHDA and CDR2 SQIVND (reference sequence). V dropped 6 bases and J dropped 0 bases, with 9 bases sitting between them. This CDR3 comprises 14 residues.

CDR3 in DNA: TGTGCCAGTAGTATGCGGGTGGAAACAGATACGCAGTATTTT. This encodes CASSMRVETDTQYF. The chain carries TRBV19 and TRBJ2-3; D perhaps matches TRBD2 (5 bases). Germline V gene lookup returns CDR1 LNHDA and CDR2 SQIVND (reference sequence). Between the trimmed V and J ends, which lost 3 bases and 3 bases, there was a span of 10 bases. This CDR3 has 14 residues.

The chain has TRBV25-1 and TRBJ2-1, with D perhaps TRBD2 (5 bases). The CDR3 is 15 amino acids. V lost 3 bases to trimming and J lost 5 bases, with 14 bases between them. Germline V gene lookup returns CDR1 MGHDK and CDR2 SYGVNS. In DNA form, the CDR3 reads TGTGCCAGCAGTGACGGTTGGCGGCGGGACAATGAGCAGTTCTTC. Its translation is CASSDGWRRDNEQFF.

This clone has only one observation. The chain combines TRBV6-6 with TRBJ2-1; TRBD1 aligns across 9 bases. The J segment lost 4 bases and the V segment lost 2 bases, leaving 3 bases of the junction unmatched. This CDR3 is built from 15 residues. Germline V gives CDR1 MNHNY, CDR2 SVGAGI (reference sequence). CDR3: CASSYEDRGYNEQFF. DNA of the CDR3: TGTGCCAGCAGTTACGAGGACAGGGGTTACAATGAGCAGTTCTTC.

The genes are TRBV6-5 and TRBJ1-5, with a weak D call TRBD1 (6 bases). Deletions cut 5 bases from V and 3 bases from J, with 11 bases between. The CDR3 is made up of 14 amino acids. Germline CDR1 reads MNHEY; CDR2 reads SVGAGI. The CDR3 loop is CASSLHRVNQPQHF. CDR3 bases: TGTGCCAGCAGTCTCCACAGGGTCAATCAGCCCCAGCATTTT.

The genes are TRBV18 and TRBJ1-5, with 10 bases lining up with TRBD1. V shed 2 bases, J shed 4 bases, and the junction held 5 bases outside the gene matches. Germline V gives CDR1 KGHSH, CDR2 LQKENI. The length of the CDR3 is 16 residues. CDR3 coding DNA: TGTGCCAGCTCACCAGGACGGACAGGGGGGAATCAGCCCCAGCATTTT. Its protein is CASSPGRTGGNQPQHF.

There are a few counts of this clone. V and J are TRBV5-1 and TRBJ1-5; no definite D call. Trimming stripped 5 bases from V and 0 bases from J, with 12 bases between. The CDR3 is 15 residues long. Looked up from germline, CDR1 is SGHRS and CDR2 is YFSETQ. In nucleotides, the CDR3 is TGCGCCAGCAGTATCGGAGGGAGTAGCAATCAGCCCCAGCATTTT. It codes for CASSIGGSSNQPQHF.

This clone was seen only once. The DNA for the CDR3 is TGTGCCAGTAGTATGGTGGTCAGGCAGAACACTGAAGCTTTCTTT. This translates into CASSMVVRQNTEAFF. The chain links TRBV19 to TRBJ1-1; D gene unclear. V was clipped by 3 bases and J by 1 base, with 12 bases between them. This CDR3 comprises 15 residues. CDR1 LNHDA and CDR2 SQIVND come from the germline V gene (reference sequence).

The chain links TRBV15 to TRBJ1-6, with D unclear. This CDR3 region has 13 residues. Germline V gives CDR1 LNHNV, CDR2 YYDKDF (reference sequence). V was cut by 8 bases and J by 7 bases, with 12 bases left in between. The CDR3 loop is CATQQTTNSPLHF. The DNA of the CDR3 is TGTGCCACCCAACAGACGACCAATTCACCCCTCCACTTT.

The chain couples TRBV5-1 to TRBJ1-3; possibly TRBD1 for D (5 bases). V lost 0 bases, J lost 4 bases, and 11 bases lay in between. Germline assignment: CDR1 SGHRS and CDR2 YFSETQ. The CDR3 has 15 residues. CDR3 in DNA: TGCGCCAGCAGCTTGGACAGGCCCTCGGGAAACACCATATATTTT. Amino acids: CASSLDRPSGNTIYF.

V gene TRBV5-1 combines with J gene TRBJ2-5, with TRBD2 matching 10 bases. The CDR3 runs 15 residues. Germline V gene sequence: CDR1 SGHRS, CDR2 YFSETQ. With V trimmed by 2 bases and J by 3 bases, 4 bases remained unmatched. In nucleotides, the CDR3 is TGCGCCAGCAGCTTAGCGGGGGGGCTAGAAGAGACCCAGTACTTC. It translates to CASSLAGGLEETQYF. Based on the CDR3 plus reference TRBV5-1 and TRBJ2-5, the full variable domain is KAGVTQTPRYLIKTRGQQVTLSCSPISGHRSVSWYQQTPGQGLQFLFEYFSETQRNKGNFPGRFSGRQFSNSRSEMNVSTLELGDSALYLCASSLAGGLEETQYFGPGTRLLVL.

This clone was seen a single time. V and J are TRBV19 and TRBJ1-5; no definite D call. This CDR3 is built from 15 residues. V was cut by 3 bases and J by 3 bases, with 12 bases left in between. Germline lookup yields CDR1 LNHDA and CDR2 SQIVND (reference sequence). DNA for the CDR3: TGTGCCAGTAGTATGGAGGGAGTGAACAATCAGCCCCAGCATTTT. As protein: CASSMEGVNNQPQHF.

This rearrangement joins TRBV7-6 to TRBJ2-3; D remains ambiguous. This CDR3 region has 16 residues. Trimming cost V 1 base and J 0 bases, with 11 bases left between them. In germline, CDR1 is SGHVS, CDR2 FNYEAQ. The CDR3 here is CASSLVPQTSTDTQYF. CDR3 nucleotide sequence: TGTGCCAGCAGCTTAGTCCCCCAGACTAGCACAGATACGCAGTATTTT.

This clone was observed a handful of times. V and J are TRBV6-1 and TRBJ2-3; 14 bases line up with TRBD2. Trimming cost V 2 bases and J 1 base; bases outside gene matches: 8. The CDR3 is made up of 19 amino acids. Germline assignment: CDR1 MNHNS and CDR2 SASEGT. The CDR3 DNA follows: TGTGCCAGCAGTGAATCGGGGATGGGACTAGCGGGGGGCACAGATACGCAGTATTTT. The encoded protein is CASSESGMGLAGGTDTQYF.

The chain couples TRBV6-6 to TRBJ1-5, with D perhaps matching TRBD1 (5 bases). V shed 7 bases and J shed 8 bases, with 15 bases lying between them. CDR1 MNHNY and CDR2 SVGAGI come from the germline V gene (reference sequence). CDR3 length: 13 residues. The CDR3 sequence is CASTYGGWEPQHF. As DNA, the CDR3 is TGTGCCAGCACCTACGGGGGGTGGGAGCCCCAGCATTTT.

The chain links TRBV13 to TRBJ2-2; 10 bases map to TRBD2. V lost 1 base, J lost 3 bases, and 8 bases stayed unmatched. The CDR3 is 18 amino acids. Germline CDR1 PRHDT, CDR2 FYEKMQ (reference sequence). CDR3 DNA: TGTGCCAGCAGCTTAGAGAGCCTAGCGGGGGCATACACCGGGGAGCTGTTTTTT. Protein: CASSLESLAGAYTGELFF.

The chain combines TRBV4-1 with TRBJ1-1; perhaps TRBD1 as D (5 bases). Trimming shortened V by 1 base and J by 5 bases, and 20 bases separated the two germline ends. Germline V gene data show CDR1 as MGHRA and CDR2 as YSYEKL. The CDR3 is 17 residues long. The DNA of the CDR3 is TGCGCCAGCAGCCAAGGGAGGGGAAGGGGCATTAGTACTGAAGCTTTCTTT. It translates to CASSQGRGRGISTEAFF.

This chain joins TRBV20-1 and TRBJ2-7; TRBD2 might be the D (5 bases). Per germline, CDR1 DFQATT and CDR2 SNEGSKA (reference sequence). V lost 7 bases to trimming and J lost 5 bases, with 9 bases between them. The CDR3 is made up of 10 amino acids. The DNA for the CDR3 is TGCAGTGTAGGGAGACACGAGCAGTACTTC. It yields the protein CSVGRHEQYF.

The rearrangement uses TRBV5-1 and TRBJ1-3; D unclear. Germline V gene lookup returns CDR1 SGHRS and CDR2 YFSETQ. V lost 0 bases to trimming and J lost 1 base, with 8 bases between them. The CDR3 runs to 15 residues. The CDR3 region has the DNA TGCGCCAGCAGCTTGGTAGCGGGGTCTGGAAACACCATATATTTT. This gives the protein CASSLVAGSGNTIYF.

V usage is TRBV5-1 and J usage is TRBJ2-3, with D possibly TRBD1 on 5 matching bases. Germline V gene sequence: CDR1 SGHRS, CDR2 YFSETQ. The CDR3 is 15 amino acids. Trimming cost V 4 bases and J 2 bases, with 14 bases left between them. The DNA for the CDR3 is TGCGCCAGCAGCGCTGACAGAGAAGACACAGATACGCAGTATTTT. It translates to CASSADREDTDTQYF.

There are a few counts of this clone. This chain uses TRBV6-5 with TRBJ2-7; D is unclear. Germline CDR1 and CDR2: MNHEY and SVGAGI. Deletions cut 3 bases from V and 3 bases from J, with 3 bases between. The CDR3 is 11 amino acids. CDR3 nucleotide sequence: TGTGCCAGCAGTTATCGCTACGAGCAGTACTTC. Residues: CASSYRYEQYF.